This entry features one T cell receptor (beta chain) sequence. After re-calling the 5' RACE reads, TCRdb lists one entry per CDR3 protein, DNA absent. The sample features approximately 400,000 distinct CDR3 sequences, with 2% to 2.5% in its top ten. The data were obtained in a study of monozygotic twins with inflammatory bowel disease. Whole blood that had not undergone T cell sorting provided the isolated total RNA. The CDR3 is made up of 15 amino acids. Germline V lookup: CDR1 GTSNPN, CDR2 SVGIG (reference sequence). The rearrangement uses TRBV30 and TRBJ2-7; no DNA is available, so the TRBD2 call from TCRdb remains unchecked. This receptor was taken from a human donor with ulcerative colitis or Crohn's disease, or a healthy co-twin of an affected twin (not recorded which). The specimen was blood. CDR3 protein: CAWSKGLAGGYEQYF.